This T cell receptor (beta chain) appears in the sequencing data of a study of blood T cell repertoires in COVID-19. The wider study: Specimens from acute and convalescent COVID-19 originated in the United States, Italy and Spain. Nucleic acid was either cDNA or gDNA, and it came from T cells, B-cell-depleted T cells, or PBMCs.

Participant-given clinical history determined each cohort assignment. What the recovered Cohort 3 donors had was two negative PCRs, clearance, or symptom resolution. The germline CDR1 and CDR2 sequences are GTSNPN and SVGIG (reference sequence). The junction had 8 bases not matched to a gene; V was cut back by 3 bases and J by 4 bases. The CDR3 spans 14 residues. The repertoire was sequenced with immunoSEQ multiplex PCR; TCRdb's copy has only in-frame clones and lacks some. The sample carries a few hundred thousand clones, 70% to 90% recorded once. Material for sequencing was PBMCs or T cells enriched from blood (not recorded which). The chain couples TRBV30 to TRBJ1-2, with TRBD1 matching over 7 bases. The sequence was collected from a man younger than 45 who had recovered from COVID-19. The CDR3 nucleotides read TGTGCCTGGAGAAAAGGACAGGCCCCCTATGGCTACACCTTC. This sequence encodes CAWRKGQAPYGYTF.